One and the same sample provided the 4 T cell receptor delta chains below, sequenced in a study of gamma-delta chains in newborns, infants, children (dated by TCRdb to the late 2010s). Sequenced on an Illumina MiSeq. For TCRdb, the public reads were processed anew by CATT, and duplicate DNA sequences were folded into one row. Recorded for this sample are about 9,200 delta-chain clones; 20% to 25% of them occurred a single time. The ten largest clones add up to approximately 4.8% of the sample. Material: blood. Receptors originate from a child who was a newborn, infant or young child, either healthy, febrile or measles-vaccinated (not recorded which).

This clone has only a few counts. This sequence joins TRDV2 and TRDJ1; weak D call: TRDD3 (6 bases). The CDR3 sequence is 16 residues long. The V and J ends lost 3 bases and 0 bases respectively, with 16 bases between them. Per germline, CDR1 GEAIGNYY and CDR2 EKD. The CDR3 DNA reads as TGTGCCTGTGACCCCGTACTGGGTTTGTACACCGATAAACTCATCTTT. This codes for CACDPVLGLYTDKLIF.

This clone appeared a few times. V is TRDV2 and J is TRDJ1; 11 nucleotides agree with TRDD3. Germline V gene lookup returns CDR1 GEAIGNYY and CDR2 EKD. V gave up 0 bases and J gave up 0 bases; unmatched junction bases: 8. The CDR3 runs to 18 residues. CDR3 in DNA: TGTGCCTGTGACACCATAATGGGGGATACGTTAAACACCGATAAACTCATCTTT. This codes for CACDTIMGDTLNTDKLIF.

This clone has only a few counts. The chain couples TRDV2 to TRDJ1; 7 positions agree with TRDD3. Trimming cost V 3 bases and J 6 bases; bases outside gene matches: 12. The CDR3 is 15 amino acids. Germline CDR1 reads GEAIGNYY; CDR2 reads EKD. The CDR3 loop is CACDVLGSSRYKLIF. CDR3 nucleotides: TGTGCCTGTGACGTACTGGGGTCCTCTCGGTATAAACTCATCTTT.

In the case of this clone: The same CDR3 arises from other DNA sequences in this sample as well. The chain recombines TRDV1 with TRDJ3, with D unresolved. CDR3 length: 21 amino acids. CDR1 is TSWWSYY, CDR2 QGS, per germline. CDR3 residues: CALTIGLRLSLSSWDTRQMFF. Here the CDR3 DNA reads TGTGCCCTTACGATAGGGCTTCGACTGTCCCTAAGCTCCTGGGACACCCGACAGATGTTTTTC.